This TCR beta chain was retrieved from a study of T cells after yellow fever vaccination. Study findings and constraints: Weaker overall was a secondary response that nonetheless peaked faster, on day 5 versus 15.

Each CDR3 protein gets one entry after TCRdb re-called the 5' RACE reads with MiXCR. The sample holds about 96,000 distinct CDR3 sequences; roughly 10% are singletons and the top ten take about 15%. This CDR3 spans 13 amino acids. V was clipped by 8 bases and J by 5 bases, with 15 bases between them. Germline-derived CDR1 and CDR2 are ENHRY and SYGVKD. The sequence came from a man aged 18-30 years who received the YFV17D yellow fever vaccine. The rearrangement joins TRBV10-3 to TRBJ2-5, with D perhaps matching TRBD2 (6 bases). This material consisted of CD8+ T cells not binding an NS4B(214-222) dextramer, sorted from PBMCs, taken around 15 days after the first yellow fever vaccination. The CDR3 DNA is TGTGCCATCCGTGGAGGGGTTGAGGAGACCCAGTACTTC. This sequence encodes CAIRGGVEETQYF.